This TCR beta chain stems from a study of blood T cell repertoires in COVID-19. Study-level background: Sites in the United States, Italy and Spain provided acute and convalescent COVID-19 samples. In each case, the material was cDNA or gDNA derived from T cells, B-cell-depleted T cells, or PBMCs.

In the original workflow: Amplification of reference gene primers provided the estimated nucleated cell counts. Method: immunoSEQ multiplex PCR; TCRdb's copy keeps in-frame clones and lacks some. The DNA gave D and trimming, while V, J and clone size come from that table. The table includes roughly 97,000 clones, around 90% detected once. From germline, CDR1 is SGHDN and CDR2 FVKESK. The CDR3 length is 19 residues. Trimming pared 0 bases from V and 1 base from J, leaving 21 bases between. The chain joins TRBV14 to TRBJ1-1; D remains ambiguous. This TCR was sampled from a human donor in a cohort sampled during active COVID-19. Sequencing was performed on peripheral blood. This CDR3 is CASSQESWWSRNKNTEAFF. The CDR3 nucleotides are TGTGCCAGCAGCCAAGAGAGTTGGTGGAGCCGAAACAAGAACACTGAAGCTTTCTTT. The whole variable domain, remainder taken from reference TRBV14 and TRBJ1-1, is EAGVTQFPSHSVIEKGQTVTLRCDPISGHDNLYWYRRVMGKEIKFLLHFVKESKQDESGMPNNRFLAERTGGTYSTLKVQPAELEDSGVYFCASSQESWWSRNKNTEAFFGQGTRLTVV.